A selection of T cell receptor beta chains follows, all from one sample in a study of T-cell memory formation after mild COVID-19. MiXCR, run by TCRdb on the 5' RACE reads, gives a single entry per CDR3 protein. The sample holds 250,000 to 300,000 distinct CDR3 sequences; about 16% are singletons and the top ten take more than 20%. Sequenced material: PBMCs or a T cell subset sorted from them (not recorded which). These TCRs come from a man between 18 and 35 years old who had mild COVID-19 (a few samples of this study predate the infection). Cell type and time point are not known. CDR3s include the opening cysteine and the closing phenylalanine or tryptophan.

J gene,V gene,CDR3 protein
TRBJ1-2,TRBV2,CASTGAIIGGYTF
TRBJ1-1,TRBV5-1,CASSLSQGYEAFF
TRBJ1-1,TRBV20-1,CSARGRGWGTEAFF
TRBJ1-2,TRBV7-6,CASSSRRDGGGYTF
TRBJ2-1,TRBV19,CASSWVGRGHNEQFF
TRBJ1-2,TRBV7-2,CASSPGRPHLSGYGYTF
TRBJ2-5,TRBV6-6,CASSKSHEGTQYF
TRBJ2-7,TRBV7-2,CASSLSRLAGYEQYF
TRBJ2-7,TRBV4-3,CASSQEAYPSSYEQYF
TRBJ1-5,TRBV24-1,CATSDRRDQPQHF
TRBJ2-3,TRBV7-2,CASTFLPGTGDTQYF
TRBJ2-5,TRBV19,CASSRTQYQETQYF
TRBJ2-1,TRBV28,CASRTNSRNEQFF
TRBJ2-1,TRBV9,CASSRTSGGRDEQFF
TRBJ2-2,TRBV9,CASFRENTGELFF
TRBJ1-5,TRBV20-1,CSARDFRGSSNQPQHF
TRBJ1-5,TRBV28,CATLQGAGKPQHF
TRBJ2-3,TRBV7-9,CASSFLAGETDTQYF
TRBJ2-1,TRBV18,CASSPPDSDLDNEQFF
TRBJ2-7,TRBV4-1,CASSQAYSGELYEQYF
TRBJ2-2,TRBV13,CASNKKDFWNTGELFF
TRBJ2-5,TRBV7-2,CASSRRLSQETQYF
TRBJ2-1,TRBV4-3,CASSPPMRVHEQFF
TRBJ2-2,TRBV24-1,CATGEGHTGELFF
TRBJ1-1,TRBV6-6,CASKNMGGRLRSTEAFF
TRBJ2-2,TRBV10-3,CAISKQTENTGELFF
TRBJ1-1,TRBV9,CASSVQSNMNTEAFF
TRBJ2-7,TRBV7-9,CASSLSPAYEQYF
TRBJ1-6,TRBV14,CASSHTGRDNSPLHF
TRBJ2-3,TRBV5-4,CASKNSGVDTQYF
TRBJ1-2,TRBV24-1,CATSDFNRDYGYTF
TRBJ2-7,TRBV18,CASSGRGAPSYEQYF
TRBJ2-1,TRBV25-1,CASSEGLAVSNEQFF
TRBJ1-3,TRBV12-3/TRBV12-4,CASSTRPSSGNTIYF
TRBJ1-1,TRBV20-1,CSARAPPYTEAFF
TRBJ2-3,TRBV18,CASSPLAGFSDTQYF
TRBJ2-3,TRBV28,CASSLQDILTDTQYF
TRBJ1-5,TRBV7-2,CASSLGDTYQPQHF
TRBJ2-1,TRBV9,CASSSTSRDEQFF
TRBJ1-2,TRBV20-1,CSARPPENPAQLPYGYTF